These T cell receptor beta chains were read from a single sample in a study of identical twins. TCRdb fed the 5' RACE reads into MiXCR, producing one record per CDR3 protein. The sample contains hundreds of thousands of distinct CDR3 sequences, 5.5% to 7% of which appear only once. This same sample was also part of a study on yellow fever vaccine responses in identical twins.

The sample comprised memory (CD45RO+) T cells sorted from blood. The receptors derive from a woman under 30 in good health. CDR3s include the opening cysteine and the closing phenylalanine or tryptophan. D genes are given only for firm matches. Clone size, where shown, is once, few, many, or a class for clones that have expanded.

v_gene: TRBV20-1; j_gene: TRBJ2-1; d_gene: TRBD2; abundance: .; CDR3aa: CSATAGVNYNEQFF; CDR3nt: TGCAGTGCAACCGCGGGAGTCAATTACAATGAGCAGTTCTTC
v_gene: TRBV6-1; j_gene: TRBJ1-1; d_gene: .; abundance: many; CDR3aa: CASSDNMNTEAFF; CDR3nt: TGTGCCAGCAGCGACAATATGAACACTGAAGCTTTCTTT
v_gene: TRBV20-1; j_gene: TRBJ1-1; d_gene: TRBD1; abundance: many; CDR3aa: CSARDGGTGGAAAFF; CDR3nt: TGCAGTGCTAGAGATGGGGGGACAGGGGGCGCCGCGGCTTTCTTT
v_gene: TRBV7-7; j_gene: TRBJ2-5; d_gene: TRBD1; abundance: once; CDR3aa: CASSPWTGFSKTQYF; CDR3nt: TGTGCCAGCAGCCCTTGGACAGGGTTCTCAAAGACCCAGTACTTC
v_gene: TRBV19; j_gene: TRBJ2-7; d_gene: TRBD1; abundance: .; CDR3aa: CASRVRTGSYEQYF; CDR3nt: TGTGCCAGTAGAGTACGGACAGGCTCCTACGAGCAGTACTTC
v_gene: TRBV29-1; j_gene: TRBJ1-1; d_gene: .; abundance: many; CDR3aa: CSVQNTEAFF; CDR3nt: TGCAGCGTTCAGAACACTGAAGCTTTCTTT
v_gene: TRBV19; j_gene: TRBJ1-5; d_gene: TRBD1; abundance: few; CDR3aa: CASSIQDRANQPQHF; CDR3nt: TGTGCCAGTAGTATTCAGGACAGGGCCAATCAGCCCCAGCATTTT
v_gene: TRBV28; j_gene: TRBJ2-2; d_gene: TRBD2; abundance: few; CDR3aa: CASSSLGTSGYTGELFF; CDR3nt: TGTGCCAGCAGTAGCCTTGGGACTAGCGGATACACCGGGGAGCTGTTTTTT
v_gene: TRBV12-3/TRBV12-4; j_gene: TRBJ2-3; d_gene: TRBD2; abundance: many; CDR3aa: CASSWTSGSADTQYF; CDR3nt: TGTGCCAGCAGTTGGACTAGCGGGAGCGCAGATACGCAGTATTTT
v_gene: TRBV18; j_gene: TRBJ1-1; d_gene: .; abundance: many; CDR3aa: CASSPSRDTEAFF; CDR3nt: TGTGCCAGCTCACCCTCACGGGACACTGAAGCTTTCTTT
v_gene: TRBV12-3/TRBV12-4; j_gene: TRBJ1-2; d_gene: .; abundance: .; CDR3aa: CASSEDRYYGYTF; CDR3nt: TGTGCCAGCAGCGAGGACAGATACTATGGCTACACCTTC
v_gene: TRBV2; j_gene: TRBJ2-1; d_gene: TRBD2; abundance: .; CDR3aa: CASRPESGRTHEQFF; CDR3nt: TGTGCCAGCAGGCCTGAAAGCGGGAGAACCCATGAGCAGTTCTTC
v_gene: TRBV6-2/TRBV6-3; j_gene: TRBJ2-1; d_gene: .; abundance: .; CDR3aa: CASTKEGSHNEQFF; CDR3nt: TGTGCCAGCACCAAGGAAGGCAGCCACAATGAGCAGTTCTTC
v_gene: TRBV9; j_gene: TRBJ2-1; d_gene: .; abundance: few; CDR3aa: CASSRLVAPNEQFF; CDR3nt: TGTGCCAGCAGTAGACTAGTGGCCCCCAATGAGCAGTTCTTC
v_gene: TRBV12-3/TRBV12-4; j_gene: TRBJ2-7; d_gene: .; abundance: many; CDR3aa: CASSLGDRSYEQYF; CDR3nt: TGTGCCAGCAGTTTAGGGGATCGCTCCTACGAGCAGTACTTC
v_gene: TRBV10-3; j_gene: TRBJ2-2; d_gene: TRBD2; abundance: few; CDR3aa: CAIRQTAGMNTGELFF; CDR3nt: TGTGCCATCAGGCAAACAGCGGGAATGAACACCGGGGAGCTGTTTTTT
v_gene: TRBV7-2; j_gene: TRBJ1-5; d_gene: .; abundance: many; CDR3aa: CASSLDQAPNQPQHF; CDR3nt: TGTGCCAGCAGCTTAGATCAGGCCCCCAATCAGCCCCAGCATTTT